Presented here are 20 T cell receptor beta chains from one specimen sequenced in a study of T-cell memory formation after mild COVID-19. TCRdb re-called the 5' RACE reads through MiXCR, storing one row per CDR3 protein. The top ten hold approximately 2.3% of the sample, which has more than 120,000 distinct CDR3 sequences, around 21% seen once. Material: PBMCs or a T cell subset sorted from them (not recorded which). These receptors came from an adult woman who had mild COVID-19 (a few samples of this study predate the infection). Cell type and time point are not known.

This clonotype was counted a few times. The CDR3 protein is CASTFPGQHYSGANVLTF. The CDR3 DNA reads TGTGCCAGCACCTTTCCGGGACAGCACTACTCTGGGGCCAACGTCCTGACTTTC. The chain links TRBV5-6 to TRBJ2-6; 7 nucleotides line up with TRBD1. Germline V gives CDR1 SGHDT, CDR2 YYEEEE. V lost 6 bases and J lost 0; bases outside the gene matches: 12. This CDR3 contains 18 residues.

The chain employs TRBV5-1 and TRBJ1-2, with TRBD1 matching 8 bases. V lost 0 bases and J lost 4; bases outside the gene matches: 5. Germline V CDR1 and CDR2: SGHRS, YFSETQ. The CDR3 loop spans 15 amino acids. CDR3: CASSLAAGGLYGYTF. The CDR3 region has the DNA TGCGCCAGCAGCTTGGCGGCAGGGGGCCTCTATGGCTACACCTTC.

This clonotype showed up just a few times. The rearrangement joins TRBV20-1 to TRBJ1-1; weak D call: TRBD1 (6 bases). The V end was cut by 1 base, the J end by 6 bases, with 12 bases between. There are 13 residues in the CDR3. CDR1 and CDR2 (germline): DFQATT, SNEGSKA (reference sequence). CDR3 in DNA: TGCAGTGCTAGAGCCCGGGGGCGGCCTGAAGCTTTCTTT. Encoded protein: CSARARGRPEAFF.

This clonotype was seen a handful of times. V gene TRBV6-1 combines with J gene TRBJ1-1; perhaps TRBD1 as D (6 bases). The V gene lost 11 bases and the J gene lost 7 bases, with 23 bases spanning the gap. CDR3 length: 14 residues. Germline loops: CDR1 MNHNS, CDR2 SASEGT. The CDR3 spells CALYRVSLGFEAFF. DNA of the CDR3: TGTGCCCTCTACAGGGTTTCACTCGGGTTTGAAGCTTTCTTT.

This chain links TRBV5-1 with TRBJ1-4; D possibly corresponds to TRBD1 (6 bases). The CDR3 loop spans 17 amino acids. Trimming took 4 bases from V and 7 from J, leaving 23 bases between them. Germline V lookup: CDR1 SGHRS, CDR2 YFSETQ. Written as DNA, the CDR3 is TGCGCCAGCAGCCGGGACACCGGAACCCACACGGGTGAAAAACTGTTTTTT. Residues: CASSRDTGTHTGEKLFF. The whole variable domain, remainder taken from reference TRBV5-1 and TRBJ1-4, is KAGVTQTPRYLIKTRGQQVTLSCSPISGHRSVSWYQQTPGQGLQFLFEYFSETQRNKGNFPGRFSGRQFSNSRSEMNVSTLELGDSALYLCASSRDTGTHTGEKLFFGSGTQLSVL.

The chain recombines TRBV24-1 with TRBJ2-1; TRBD2 aligns across 14 bases. The V gene end was trimmed by 4 bases and the J gene end by 6 bases; junction bases not matched to a gene: 4. Germline V lookup: CDR1 KGHDR, CDR2 SFDVKD. The CDR3 has 16 amino acids. DNA for the CDR3: TGTGCCACCAGTGACGTCGGGACTAGCGGGGGCAATGAGCAGTTCTTC. Protein: CATSDVGTSGGNEQFF.

In DNA, the CDR3 is TGTGCCAGCAGCCAAGAATATCAAGGGGGGCCTGGCCAAGAGACCCAGTACTTC. Residues: CASSQEYQGGPGQETQYF. The chain links TRBV4-2 to TRBJ2-5, with D possibly being TRBD1 or TRBD2 (6 bases each). The CDR3 sequence is 18 residues long. The ends were cut back, 0 bases at V and 1 base at J, with 18 bases in the middle. Germline V lookup: CDR1 LGHNA, CDR2 YNFKEQ.

This chain joins TRBV12-3 or TRBV12-4 and TRBJ2-2, with 7 bases identical to TRBD1. The CDR3 runs 17 residues. The junction had 15 bases not matched to a gene; V was cut back by 6 bases and J by 5 bases. CDR3 residues: CASRPVSRGRGTGELFF. The CDR3, as DNA: TGTGCCAGCAGACCAGTCTCTAGGGGGCGCGGAACCGGGGAGCTGTTTTTT.

The chain joins TRBV2 to TRBJ1-5; 7 nucleotides agree with TRBD1. Germline CDR1 is SNHLY and CDR2 is FYNNEI. The CDR3 sequence is 13 residues long. Losses at the gene ends were 6 bases for V and 4 bases for J; bases not matched to a gene: 3. The CDR3 here is CASRRDRNQPQHF. The CDR3 nucleotides are TGTGCCAGCAGAAGGGACAGAAATCAGCCCCAGCATTTT.

This clonotype was counted a few times. In DNA, the CDR3 is TGCGCCAGCAGCCCTTCAGGGACTCCAACAGATACGCAGTATTTT. Protein: CASSPSGTPTDTQYF. This chain uses TRBV5-1 with TRBJ2-3; perhaps TRBD2 as D (6 bases). V lost 4 bases, J lost 3 bases, and 15 bases lay in between. CDR3 length: 15 residues. CDR1 is SGHRS and CDR2 is YFSETQ in the germline V gene. The whole variable domain, filled in from reference TRBV5-1 and TRBJ2-3, reads KAGVTQTPRYLIKTRGQQVTLSCSPISGHRSVSWYQQTPGQGLQFLFEYFSETQRNKGNFPGRFSGRQFSNSRSEMNVSTLELGDSALYLCASSPSGTPTDTQYFGPGTRLTVL.

CDR3 bases: TGTGCCAGCAGCTTAGGTGTCGGGGTATCAAACACCGGGGAGCTGTTTTTT. Translated: CASSLGVGVSNTGELFF. This rearrangement joins TRBV11-3 to TRBJ2-2, with D tentatively TRBD2 (5 bases). V lost 1 base, J lost 2 bases, and 14 bases lay in between. Germline lookup yields CDR1 SGHNT and CDR2 YENEEA. The CDR3 totals 17 residues.

The chain combines TRBV9 with TRBJ2-1; TRBD2 agrees at 14 bases. This CDR3 is 16 amino acids long. Trimming took 4 bases from V and 7 from J; bases not matched to a gene: 7. Germline values: CDR1 SGDLS, CDR2 YYNGEE. The CDR3 nucleotides are TGTGCCAGCAGCACACCGGGACTAGCGGGAGTTAATGAGCAGTTCTTC. Translating gives CASSTPGLAGVNEQFF.

The rearrangement uses TRBV3-1 and TRBJ2-1; 13 positions agree with TRBD2. V lost 5 bases and J lost 8; bases outside the gene matches: 6. The CDR3 covers 15 residues. CDR1 and CDR2 (germline): LGHDT, YNNKEL (reference sequence). CDR3 in DNA: TGTGCCAGCAGCTCCGGGACTAGCGGGGTCCATGAGCAGTTCTTC. Its translation: CASSSGTSGVHEQFF.

The V call is TRBV3-1, the J call TRBJ2-7, with D possibly TRBD1 on 6 matching bases. Germline-derived CDR1 and CDR2 are LGHDT and YNNKEL (reference sequence). The CDR3 contains 15 residues. V shed 1 base and J shed 9 bases, with 19 bases lying between them. CDR3 nucleotide sequence: TGTGCCAGCAGCCAAGGAACAGGGAAAGTTCGAGGGCAGTACTTC. This codes for CASSQGTGKVRGQYF.

This clonotype was observed a few times. V and J are TRBV3-1 and TRBJ2-6; no clear D gene. V lost 0 bases to trimming and J lost 4 bases, with 22 bases between them. The CDR3 spans 20 residues. Germline loops: CDR1 LGHDT, CDR2 YNNKEL (reference sequence). The chain's CDR3 is CASSQEGFEQGPMGANVLTF. In nucleotides, the CDR3 is TGTGCCAGCAGCCAAGAAGGATTCGAGCAAGGCCCCATGGGGGCCAACGTCCTGACTTTC.

This clonotype was seen only a few times. The chain joins TRBV29-1 to TRBJ1-2; D call uncertain. Trimming took 7 bases from V and 6 from J, leaving 15 bases between them. The germline V gene has CDR1 SQVTM and CDR2 ANQGSEA. The CDR3 sequence is 12 residues long. In DNA, the CDR3 is TGCAGCGCGACCGGGCCTGTGGATGGCTACACCTTC. Residues: CSATGPVDGYTF.

This chain's CDR3 is CASSLTLGSNNEQFF. The DNA of the CDR3 is TGTGCCAGCAGCTTAACGTTGGGCTCTAACAATGAGCAGTTCTTC. The genes are TRBV7-3 and TRBJ2-1; no reliable D call. The length of the CDR3 is 15 residues. The germline V gene encodes CDR1 SGHTA and CDR2 FQGTGA. The germline V and J ends were trimmed by 0 bases and 5 bases, with 11 bases remaining between them.

A few counts support this clonotype. The CDR3 DNA sequence: TGTGCCAGTAGTAAGACAGGGGGCACAGATACGCAGTATTTT. It yields the protein CASSKTGGTDTQYF. The J gene is TRBJ2-3, the V gene TRBV19, with TRBD1 matching 8 bases. Unmatched junction bases numbered 1, after V lost 4 bases and J lost 1 base. The CDR3 covers 14 residues. The germline V gene has CDR1 LNHDA and CDR2 SQIVND (reference sequence).

This clonotype was counted between two and nine times. The chain recombines TRBV7-3 with TRBJ2-1; TRBD1 matches at 11 bases. CDR1 and CDR2 from the germline V gene are SGHTA and FQGTGA. CDR3 length equals 18 residues. V gave up 4 bases and J gave up 7 bases; unmatched junction bases: 15. The CDR3 region is CASSSGQGARKDLNEQFF. The CDR3 nucleotides read TGTGCCAGCAGCTCAGGACAGGGGGCGAGGAAAGATTTAAATGAGCAGTTCTTC.

This rearrangement joins TRBV7-9 to TRBJ2-3; 7 bases align to TRBD2. The CDR3 has 15 amino acids. The ends lost 5 bases at V and 1 base at J; junction bases unmatched: 6. The germline V gene encodes CDR1 SEHNR and CDR2 FQNEAQ (reference sequence). CDR3 sequence reads: CASSQVLAGTDTQYF. The CDR3 bases are TGTGCCAGCAGCCAAGTCCTAGCGGGCACAGATACGCAGTATTTT.